The rows below give T cell receptor beta chains drawn from one sample of a study of graft-versus-host responses after intestinal transplantation. For these receptors, no antigen is known. Sequenced by immunoSEQ multiplex PCR; TCRdb stores in-frame clones only, minus some. The data hold about 83,000 clones, with less than 90% observed a single time. Sequences were derived from unstimulated CD4+ T cells sorted from spleen or lymph node cells, sampled before intestinal transplant. Receptor source: a human donor who received an intestinal transplant. CDR3s include the opening cysteine and the closing phenylalanine or tryptophan. A D gene is named only where the DNA matches it firmly. Clone size is not always given. Where it is, it says once, few, many or a class for expanded clones.

>TRBV15|TRBJ2-2|-|-
TGTGCCACCAGCAGAGAGGGGGCGGGGGCTCGGGGCACCGGGGAGCTGTTTTTT
CATSREGAGARGTGELFF
>TRBV18|TRBJ2-7|-|-
TGTGCCAGCTCACCATACCAGGTCTACGAGCAGTACTTC
CASSPYQVYEQYF
>TRBV11-2|TRBJ1-3|TRBD1|-
TGTGCCAGCAGCTCCGTTACGGGACAGGGGTATTTCTCTGGAAACACCATATATTTT
CASSSVTGQGYFSGNTIYF
>TRBV6-6|TRBJ2-5|-|-
TGTGCCAGCAAGCCAGGGGCTGGAGAGACCCAGTACTTC
CASKPGAGETQYF
>TRBV7-2|TRBJ1-1|-|-
TGTGCCGGGACGCAGCGGGGCCTAAACACTGAAGCTTTCTTT
CAGTQRGLNTEAFF
>TRBV6-5|TRBJ2-3|-|-
TGTGCCAGTTCCTTCCGCTATTCAGATACGCAGTATTTT
CASSFRYSDTQYF
>TRBV28|TRBJ2-1|TRBD1|-
TGTGCCAGCAGTTCGACAGGGGGACGAGGGGATGAGCAGTTCTTC
CASSSTGGRGDEQFF
>TRBV2|TRBJ1-3|TRBD1|-
TGTGCCAGCCGAGACAGGGGTGGCGGAAACACCATATATTTT
CASRDRGGGNTIYF
>TRBV11-2|TRBJ1-2|TRBD1|-
TGTGCCAGCAGCTTGGCGGGACAGGGTAACTATGGCTACACCTTC
CASSLAGQGNYGYTF
>TRBV7-2|TRBJ1-1|-|many
TGTGCCAGCACCACAGGGTTTGGGAACACTGAAGCTTTCTTT
CASTTGFGNTEAFF
>TRBV7-9|TRBJ2-2|TRBD1|-
TGTGCCAGCAGCCCCCCGGGACAGGGCACCGGGGAGCTGTTTTTT
CASSPPGQGTGELFF
>TRBV11-1|TRBJ2-7|TRBD2|-
TGTGCCAGCAGCCCAACACTAGCGTCGGGCGAGCAGTACTTC
CASSPTLASGEQYF
>TRBV28|TRBJ1-2|-|once
TGTGCCAGCAGGAGGGGGTACGGCTACACCTTC
CASRRGYGYTF
>TRBV6-1|TRBJ1-3|-|-
TGTGCCAGCAGTGAGCACAGGGGAAACACCATATATTTT
CASSEHRGNTIYF
>TRBV7-8|TRBJ2-5|-|-
TGTGCCAGCAGCTTAGAGAGGACATCGCAAGAGACCCAGTACTTC
CASSLERTSQETQYF
>TRBV28|TRBJ1-5|-|-
TGTGCCAGCAGGGAACTAAGGCAGCCCCAGCATTTT
CASRELRQPQHF
>TRBV7-2|TRBJ2-7|-|-
TGTGCCAGCAGCTTTCAAGCGGGCCCTTCCTACGAGCAGTACTTC
CASSFQAGPSYEQYF
>TRBV5-6|TRBJ2-1|TRBD1|few
TGTGCCAGCAGCTTGGTTGGGACAGGGTCAGGGAATGAGCAGTTCTTC
CASSLVGTGSGNEQFF
>TRBV5-1|TRBJ2-2|-|-
TGCGCCAGCACTCCCGGGACACTGAACACCGGGGAGCTGTTTTTT
CASTPGTLNTGELFF
>TRBV27|TRBJ2-1|-|-
TGTGCCAGCAGTGGGGGACTCTACGGGCAGAATAGCTACAATGAGCAGTTCTTC
CASSGGLYGQNSYNEQFF
>TRBV2|TRBJ1-1|-|-
TGTGCCAGCAGCATCGACAGGCGAGCTTTCTTT
CASSIDRRAFF
>TRBV28|TRBJ1-4|-|-
TGTGCCAGCATGGGTTTCACAGGGGAAAAACTGTTTTTT
CASMGFTGEKLFF
>TRBV7-3|TRBJ2-2|-|once
TGTGCCAGCAGCCAGCAGGGGTGGACCGGGGAGCTGTTTTTT
CASSQQGWTGELFF
>TRBV18|TRBJ1-1|-|-
TGTGCCAGCTCACCACAGGGGGATGAAGCTTTCTTT
CASSPQGDEAFF
>TRBV6-1|TRBJ2-7|TRBD2|few
TGTGCCAGCAGTCCGGGACTAGCTCCCTACGAGCAGTACTTC
CASSPGLAPYEQYF
>TRBV5-5|TRBJ2-5|TRBD1|-
TGTGCCAGCAGCGTCCCGACAGGGGGCGAGGGAGAGACCCAGTACTTC
CASSVPTGGEGETQYF
>TRBV5-4|TRBJ2-2|TRBD2|-
TGTGCCAGCAGCTTCGGACTAGCGTCCGGGGAGCTGTTTTTT
CASSFGLASGELFF
>TRBV6-5|TRBJ2-7|TRBD1|once
TGTGCCAGCAGTATGACAGGGGGCGGCGACGAGCAGTACTTC
CASSMTGGGDEQYF
>TRBV5-6|TRBJ1-5|-|-
TGTGCCAGCAGTCCGACAGGTTGGCGTAGCAATCAGCCCCAGCATTTT
CASSPTGWRSNQPQHF
>TRBV27|TRBJ2-7|-|-
TGTGCCAGCAGTCAGCAAGGCCCCGGGTACGAGCAGTACTTC
CASSQQGPGYEQYF
>TRBV2|TRBJ2-3|-|few
TGTGCCAGCAGTGGCCCTAGCGTCACAGATACGCAGTATTTT
CASSGPSVTDTQYF
>TRBV14|TRBJ2-5|TRBD2|-
TGTGCCAGCAGCCGGGAAGAAGCGGGGGGGTCCCAAGAGACCCAGTACTTC
CASSREEAGGSQETQYF
>TRBV6-7|TRBJ2-7|TRBD2|few
TGTGCCAGCTTGGCTAGCGGTGACACCTACGAGCAGTACTTC
CASLASGDTYEQYF
>TRBV5-1|TRBJ2-5|TRBD2|-
TGCGCCAGTTATCCCGGGACTAGCGGGATTGAGACCCAGTACTTC
CASYPGTSGIETQYF
>TRBV4-1|TRBJ1-3|-|-
TGCGCCAGCAGCCACCCCCCTGACACCATATATTTT
CASSHPPDTIYF
>TRBV5-1|TRBJ1-5|-|-
TGCGCCAGCAGCCCCGGGGGGGGCAATCAGCCCCAGCATTTT
CASSPGGGNQPQHF
>TRBV14|TRBJ2-5|-|-
TGTGCCAGCAGCCAAAACATCTTCCAAGAGACCCAGTACTTC
CASSQNIFQETQYF
>TRBV5-1|TRBJ1-6|TRBD1|-
TGCGCCAGCAGCTTGGGGACAGGGAATTCACCCCTCCACTTT
CASSLGTGNSPLHF
>TRBV6-5|TRBJ1-2|-|-
TGTGCCAGCAGTTCTACAGCGACGACAGTGCAGGGCTACACCTTC
CASSSTATTVQGYTF
>TRBV21-1|TRBJ1-3|-|-
TGTGCCAGCAGCCGCCCAACAGCAATAGGAAACACCATATATTTT
CASSRPTAIGNTIYF
>TRBV7-9|TRBJ2-3|-|-
TGTGCCAGCAGCTCCCGGGTAGCTTTGAGCACAGATACGCAGTATTTT
CASSSRVALSTDTQYF
>TRBV6-5|TRBJ1-2|TRBD1|-
TGTGCCAGCAGTTCCCGGGACAGGGGGTTTGGTGGCTACACCTTC
CASSSRDRGFGGYTF